Listed here is a single T cell receptor (beta chain). Specified treatment: 19 received Ad26.COV2.S at low or high dose, single or two shots; several received placebo; per-sample allocation not given. The samples were gathered on day 63 after the first injection of vaccine or placebo. Sequencing used immunoSEQ multiplex PCR; TCRdb keeps in-frame clones, though not all of them. This table holds about 350,000 clones, approximately 86% found once. The data originate from a study of Ad26.COV2.S vaccination and SARS-CoV-2 variants. Looking at the study overall: The vaccine Ad26.COV2.S was put into the muscle once, or twice with 56 days between.

Germline assignment: CDR1 MDHEN and CDR2 SYDVKM. Between the trimmed V and J ends, which lost 6 bases and 6 bases, there was a span of 11 bases. The CDR3 is 12 amino acids. The receptor comes from a person between 18 and 60 years old who received the Ad26.COV2.S COVID-19 vaccine or a placebo. The rearrangement uses TRBV28 and TRBJ1-2; D not resolved. The sample consisted of peripheral blood, taken in a trial of Ad26.COV2.S vaccine versus placebo. The CDR3 spells CASRVDIDGYTF. The CDR3 DNA reads as TGTGCCAGCAGGGTTGACATAGATGGCTACACCTTC.